The entry below gives a single T cell receptor (beta chain) sequence along with its context. The antigen this receptor binds is unknown. Base qualities were left out, and no much larger clone turns up one base away. Reading from cysteine to phenylalanine, the CDR3 counts 14 amino acids. Just CDR3 DNA is preserved here, 42 bases in frame from base 1. Trimming costs V 3 bases and J 2 bases, and their ends lie 11 bases apart. Sequences SEHNR (CDR1) and FQNEAQ (CDR2) are obtained from the germline V gene (reference sequence). Using the deep immunoSEQ assay, multiplex PCR amplified TCR CDR3 regions from genomic DNA. Genomic DNA extracted from each cell subset was distributed evenly over all wells of several immunoSEQ 96-well plates, and each plate served as one replicate. For sorted subsets, each replicate PCR was loaded with approximately 190 ng genomic DNA, equivalent to about 33,000 T cell genomes. The purified libraries were quantified using a Qubit 3.0 fluorometer, sized with a Bioanalyzer 2100, and then quantified again using the KAPA Library Quantification kit. Every immunoSEQ 96-well plate was sequenced on a dedicated single-read 150-cycle Illumina NextSeq 550 flow cell. The study's processing was this. Because the immunoSEQ output included only junctional sequences and no quality scores, the filtering could not be the same as the filtering used for full-length reads. To assign V/J genes and CDR3, sequences were annotated against IMGT germline references using PyIR, a Python wrapper for IgBLAST v1.9. Reads with weak V/J assignments (E-value above 1e-6), missing CDR3, stop codons, out-of-frame junctions, or ambiguous translated residues were removed. V3J clonotypes were defined as sequences sharing an identical inferred V gene, J gene, and CDR3 amino acid sequence. Percentage overlap between repertoires was computed as shared unique clonotypes divided by the size of the smaller repertoire. Richness of each repertoire was evaluated using RTK rarefaction, the Chao1 estimator, and Recon v2.1 estimates of unobserved clonotypes. Generation probabilities for all TCRbeta clonotypes obtained by the gDNA method from four donors were computed using OLGA. TCRdb took over this immuneACCESS table, retaining in-frame rearrangements with V and J assigned. Such tables are incomplete; in checked studies, under half of the missing clones stem from an unresolved V gene, and the remainder is unexplained. The V and J calls and the clone size are those of that table, but D and trimming were determined from the DNA. This sample lists roughly 1,500,000 clones; just under 99% were detected once. Approximately 0.4% of the sample lies in the top ten.

Donors were healthy HIV-negative adults with no recently reported acute infections or vaccinations. All donors were Caucasian adults living in Nashville, Tennessee, USA. CD4+ T cells were enriched by magnetic negative selection, after which naive cells were positively selected on CD45RA and the negative fraction was taken as the memory subset. After blood collection by leukapheresis, PBMCs were isolated using Ficoll-Histopaque density gradient centrifugation and then cryopreserved in the vapor phase of liquid nitrogen. Analytical flow cytometry was used to check the purity and quantity of each magnetically sorted T cell population. Genomic DNA was isolated from each sorted fraction and quantified by UV absorbance on a Nanodrop 2000c. This sample was included in a study of shared clonotypes between healthy human individuals (TCRdb year 2020). At the level of the whole study: Three men and two women, aged 18 to 49 years, made up the cohort. For each donor, CD4 naive and CD4 memory were each given three plates, CD8 naive was given two plates, and CD8 memory was given one plate. To estimate repertoire size and how much clonotype sharing occurs between individuals, the study deeply sequenced the blood TCR repertoires of about five healthy adults. To increase sequencing depth and limit assay-specific biases, TCR repertoire library preparation and sequencing were carried out by different laboratories using diverse techniques. Per donor, leukapheresis produced somewhere between about 0.8 and 9.5 billion PBMCs. The paper's findings and limits, for the study overall: Even with the large sequencing depth, rarefaction of the sorted-subset datasets indicated that sequencing was incomplete. Clonotypes shared by all four sorted-subset donors showed higher generation probabilities than non-shared clonotypes. Because the study included a small number of donors, the genetic and exposure-history diversity represented was limited. Naive subsets generally had larger estimated clonotype richness than memory subsets. Pairwise subsampling led to the expectation that sequencing depth would affect the degree of clonotype sharing among donors. Only blood was sampled, and tissue TCR repertoires likely differ from those in blood. Across a few donors, approximately 4.9% of naive CD4, roughly 3.3% of naive CD8, 2% to 2.5% of memory CD4, and 0.4% of memory CD8 clonotypes were shared.

The chain was built from TRBV7-9 and TRBJ2-7, with a weak D call of TRBD1 (6 bases match). The material sequenced was naive CD4+ T cells sorted from blood. The cell subset or site tag for this specimen amounts to: CD45RA+ positively selected. The TCR was taken from a man younger than 45 in good health. The sequence in DNA is TGTGCCAGCAGCTTTATAGGACAGCCCTACGAGCAGTACTTC. It codes for CASSFIGQPYEQYF.